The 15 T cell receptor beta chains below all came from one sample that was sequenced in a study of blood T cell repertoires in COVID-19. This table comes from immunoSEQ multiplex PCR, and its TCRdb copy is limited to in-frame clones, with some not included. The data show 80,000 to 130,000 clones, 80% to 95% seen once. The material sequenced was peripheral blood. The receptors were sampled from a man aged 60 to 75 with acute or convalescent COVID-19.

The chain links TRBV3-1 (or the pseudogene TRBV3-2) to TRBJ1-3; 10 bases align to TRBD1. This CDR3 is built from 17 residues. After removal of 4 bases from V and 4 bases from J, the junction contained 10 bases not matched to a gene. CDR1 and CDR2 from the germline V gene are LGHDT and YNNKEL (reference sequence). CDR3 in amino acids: CASSPSGQGQSGNTIYF. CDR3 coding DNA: TGTGCCAGCAGCCCCTCGGGACAGGGGCAATCGGGAAACACCATATATTTT.

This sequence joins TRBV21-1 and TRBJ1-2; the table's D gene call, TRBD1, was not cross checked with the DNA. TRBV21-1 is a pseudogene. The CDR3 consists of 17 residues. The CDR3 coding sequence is TGTGCCAGCAGCAAAGCGCAAGGACAGGGGGGGAGGTATGGCTACACCTTC. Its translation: CASSKAQGQGGRYGYTF.

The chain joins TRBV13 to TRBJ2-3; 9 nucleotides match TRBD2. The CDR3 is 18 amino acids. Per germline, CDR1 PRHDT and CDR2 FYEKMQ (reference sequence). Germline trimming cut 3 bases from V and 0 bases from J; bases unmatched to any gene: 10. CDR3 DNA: TGTGCCAGCAGCTTCTCCCCACTTAGCGGGAGAAGCACAGATACGCAGTATTTT. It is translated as CASSFSPLSGRSTDTQYF.

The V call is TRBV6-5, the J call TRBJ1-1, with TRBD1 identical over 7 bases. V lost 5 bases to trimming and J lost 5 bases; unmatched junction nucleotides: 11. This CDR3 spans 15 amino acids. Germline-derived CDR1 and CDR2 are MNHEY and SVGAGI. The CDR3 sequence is CASSHKGARGTEAFF. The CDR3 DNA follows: TGTGCCAGCAGTCACAAGGGGGCGCGCGGGACTGAAGCTTTCTTT.

The CDR3 DNA reads TGTGCCAGCAGTTACGGGACAGGGAAGAGCTCCTACAATGAGCAGTTCTTC. Its protein product is CASSYGTGKSSYNEQFF. The V and J genes are TRBV6-2 or TRBV6-3 and TRBJ2-1, with 9 bases that match TRBD1. CDR3 length equals 17 residues. From germline, CDR1 is MNHEY and CDR2 SVGEGT. Trimming took 2 bases from V and 0 from J; bases not matched to a gene: 5.

This chain's CDR3 is CASSQDAGTSEAFF. The CDR3 DNA reads TGTGCCAGCAGCCAAGATGCAGGCACTTCTGAAGCTTTCTTT. The chain has TRBV3-1 (or the pseudogene TRBV3-2) and TRBJ1-1; D not certain. Germline assignment: CDR1 LGHDT and CDR2 YNNKEL (reference sequence). The CDR3 totals 14 residues. The V end lost 0 bases, the J end lost 6 bases, and 11 bases lay between the germline ends.

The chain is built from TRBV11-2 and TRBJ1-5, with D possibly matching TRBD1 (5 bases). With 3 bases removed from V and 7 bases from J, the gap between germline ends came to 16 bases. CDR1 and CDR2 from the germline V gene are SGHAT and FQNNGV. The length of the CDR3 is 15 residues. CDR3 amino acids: CASSLNPGGGQPQHF. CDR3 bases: TGTGCCAGCAGCTTGAATCCCGGGGGGGGGCAGCCCCAGCATTTT. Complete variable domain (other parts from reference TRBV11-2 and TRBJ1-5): EAGVAQSPRYKIIEKRQSVAFWCNPISGHATLYWYQQILGQGPKLLIQFQNNGVVDDSQLPKDRFSAERLKGVDSTLKIQPAKLEDSAVYLCASSLNPGGGQPQHFGDGTRLSIL.

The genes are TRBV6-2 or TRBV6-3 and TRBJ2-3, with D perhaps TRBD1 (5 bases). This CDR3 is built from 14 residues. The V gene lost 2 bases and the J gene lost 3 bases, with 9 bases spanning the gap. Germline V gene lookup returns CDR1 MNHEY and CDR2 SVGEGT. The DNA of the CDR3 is TGTGCCAGCAGTTACGGTAGGGGAACAGATACGCAGTATTTT. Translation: CASSYGRGTDTQYF.

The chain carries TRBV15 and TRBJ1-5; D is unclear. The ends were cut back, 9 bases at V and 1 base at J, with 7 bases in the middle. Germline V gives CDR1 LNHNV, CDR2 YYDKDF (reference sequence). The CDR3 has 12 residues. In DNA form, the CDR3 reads TGTGCCACGGGGAGAAGCAATCAGCCCCAGCATTTT. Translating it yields CATGRSNQPQHF.

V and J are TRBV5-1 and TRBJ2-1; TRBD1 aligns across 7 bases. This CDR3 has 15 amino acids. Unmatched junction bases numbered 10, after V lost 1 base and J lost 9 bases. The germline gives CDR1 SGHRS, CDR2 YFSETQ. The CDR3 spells CASSLPRTGISEQFF. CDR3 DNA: TGCGCCAGCAGCTTGCCCCGGACAGGTATAAGTGAGCAGTTCTTC.

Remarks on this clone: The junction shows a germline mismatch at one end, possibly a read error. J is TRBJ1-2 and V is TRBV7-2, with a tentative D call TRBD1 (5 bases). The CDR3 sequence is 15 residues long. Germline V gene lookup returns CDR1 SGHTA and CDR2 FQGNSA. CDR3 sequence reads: CASSLAGQLTYGCTF. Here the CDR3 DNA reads TGTGCCAGCAGCTTAGCCGGACAACTCACATATGGCTGCACCTTC.

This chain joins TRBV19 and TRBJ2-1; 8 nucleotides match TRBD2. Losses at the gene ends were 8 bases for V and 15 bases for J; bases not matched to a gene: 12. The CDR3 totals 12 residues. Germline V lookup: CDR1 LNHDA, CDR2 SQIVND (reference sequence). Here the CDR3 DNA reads TGTGCCAGTTCAGAAATAGCGGGACCCCGGTTCTTC. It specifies CASSEIAGPRFF.

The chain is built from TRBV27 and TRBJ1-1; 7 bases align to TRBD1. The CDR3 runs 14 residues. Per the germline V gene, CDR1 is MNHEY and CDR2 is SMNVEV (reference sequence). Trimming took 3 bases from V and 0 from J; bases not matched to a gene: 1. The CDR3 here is CASSFDRVNTEAFF. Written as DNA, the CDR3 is TGTGCCAGCAGTTTCGACAGGGTGAACACTGAAGCTTTCTTT.

In DNA, the CDR3 is TGTGCCAGCAGTCTTAACGTATTACTAGCGGGAGCGAACGAGCAGTACTTC. This translates into CASSLNVLLAGANEQYF. The chain is built from TRBV6-2 or TRBV6-3 and TRBJ2-7, with 11 bases fitting TRBD2. CDR3 length: 17 amino acids. V lost 5 bases, J lost 5 bases, and 14 bases stayed unmatched. CDR1 and CDR2 (germline): MNHEY, SVGEGT.

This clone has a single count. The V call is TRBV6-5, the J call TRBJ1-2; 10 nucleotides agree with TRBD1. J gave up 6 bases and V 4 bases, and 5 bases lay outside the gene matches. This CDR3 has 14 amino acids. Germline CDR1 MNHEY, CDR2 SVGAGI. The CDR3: CASSSPGQGNGYTF. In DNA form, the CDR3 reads TGTGCCAGCAGTTCGCCGGGACAGGGGAATGGCTACACCTTC.